The clone carrying this TCR beta chain has just a few counts. Its specificity is unknown. This specimen comes from a study of CD8 T cells in ankylosing spondylitis. Study-level findings and limits: Enrichment of disease-linked clones was reportedly significant in matched ankylosing spondylitis synovial fluid.

From germline, CDR1 is SQVTM and CDR2 ANQGSEA. Germline trimming cut 2 bases from V and 5 bases from J; bases unmatched to any gene: 7. There are 14 residues in the CDR3. MiXCR, run by TCRdb on the 5' RACE reads, gives a single entry per CDR3 protein. The sample has approximately 220,000 distinct CDR3 sequences, around a quarter seen once. Sample: blood, either unsorted or a sorted T cell fraction (not recorded which). The chain links TRBV29-1 to TRBJ2-5; the match to TRBD1 covers 8 bases. This TCR derives from a male donor with ankylosing spondylitis or in good health (not recorded which). For the CDR3, the DNA is TGCAGCGTTGAACGGTCAGGGGGCGGGGAGACCCAGTACTTC. Protein: CSVERSGGGETQYF.